This T cell receptor (beta chain) was profiled in a study of patients and donors after allogeneic stem cell transplantation. The CDR3 contains 14 residues. V was shortened by 5 bases and J by 13 bases, with 18 bases between the two germline ends. Each CDR3 protein gets one entry after TCRdb re-called the RT-PCR reads with MiXCR. The sample shows roughly 940,000 distinct CDR3 sequences, roughly 18% of them seen only once. A few counts support this clonotype. Material: blood, either unsorted or a sorted T cell fraction (not recorded which). The TCR originated in a human donor who was either an allogeneic HSCT recipient or a stem cell or donor lymphocyte infusion donor (not recorded which). It is not recorded whose cells these are; they may come from a transplant donor. The chain carries TRBV12-3 or TRBV12-4 and TRBJ1-6, with a weak D call TRBD1 (5 bases). In nucleotides, the CDR3 is TGTGCCAGCAGTCCCCAATTACGGTCAGGGCCCCTCCACTTT. The encoded protein is CASSPQLRSGPLHF.